This entry lists 2 T cell receptor beta chains sequenced from one sample in a study of blood T cell repertoires in COVID-19 (dated by TCRdb to the early 2020s). The protocol used for the library was the immunoSEQ multiplex PCR assay. TCRdb provides this immuneACCESS table in a form limited to in-frame rearrangements. Some clones are lacking; in checked studies, under half of them reflect an unresolved V gene, and why the rest are absent is not known. This sample gives 150,000 to 200,000 clones in total; roughly 82% of them show up just once. About 16% of the sample belongs to the ten largest clones. Source material: PBMCs or T cells enriched from blood (not recorded which). The source is a man aged 45-65 years who had recovered from COVID-19.

The chain employs TRBV4-1 and TRBJ2-5; TRBD2 matches at 15 bases. J was trimmed by 1 base and V by 4 bases; bases with no gene match: 7. CDR3 size: 18 residues. Germline CDR1 MGHRA, CDR2 YSYEKL. DNA for the CDR3: TGCGCCAGCAGCCGGTGGGGACTAGCGGGGGGAACCCAAGAGACCCAGTACTTC. Translation gives CASSRWGLAGGTQETQYF.

The gene calls are TRBV5-1 and TRBJ1-3; D remains unclear. Germline CDR1 is SGHRS and CDR2 is YFSETQ. The CDR3 is 16 amino acids. V was trimmed by 0 bases and J by 0 bases, leaving 10 bases between them. CDR3 coding DNA: TGCGCCAGCAGCTTGGCCCTGGGAGTCTCTGGAAACACCATATATTTT. It codes for CASSLALGVSGNTIYF.